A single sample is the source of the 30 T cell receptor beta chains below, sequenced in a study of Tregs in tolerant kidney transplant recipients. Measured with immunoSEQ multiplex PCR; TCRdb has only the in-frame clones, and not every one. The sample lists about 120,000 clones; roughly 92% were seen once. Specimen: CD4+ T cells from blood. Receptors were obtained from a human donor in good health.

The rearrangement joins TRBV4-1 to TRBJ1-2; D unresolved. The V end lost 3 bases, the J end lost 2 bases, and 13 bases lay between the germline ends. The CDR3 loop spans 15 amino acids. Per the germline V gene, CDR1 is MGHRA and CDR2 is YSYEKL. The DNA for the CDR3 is TGCGCCAGCAGCCAGGGTCGGACCTTCAACTATGGCTACACCTTC. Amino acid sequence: CASSQGRTFNYGYTF.

The CDR3 DNA reads as TGTGCCAGCAGACTAGAACTTTCGGAGCTGTTTTTT. Translating gives CASRLELSELFF. The V and J genes are TRBV2 and TRBJ2-2; possible D gene TRBD2, 5 bases. V was shortened by 6 bases and J by 10 bases, with 12 bases between the two germline ends. Looked up from germline, CDR1 is SNHLY and CDR2 is FYNNEI. The CDR3 has 12 amino acids.

CDR3 DNA sequence: TGTGCCAGCTCATACCAGGGGGGTGATACGCAGTATTTT. Its protein is CASSYQGGDTQYF. The chain recombines TRBV18 with TRBJ2-3, with a possible D match to TRBD1 (7 bases). The germline CDR1 and CDR2 sequences are KGHSH and LQKENI. V lost 5 bases and J 6 bases, leaving 12 bases between the germline ends. This CDR3 contains 13 residues.

The CDR3 region is CASSLLVNEQFF. The CDR3 DNA is TGCGCCAGCAGCTTGTTGGTCAATGAGCAGTTCTTC. The chain joins TRBV5-1 to TRBJ2-1, with D unclear. The CDR3 sequence is 12 residues long. The V and J ends lost 1 base and 6 bases respectively, with 5 bases between them. CDR1 SGHRS and CDR2 YFSETQ come from the germline V gene.

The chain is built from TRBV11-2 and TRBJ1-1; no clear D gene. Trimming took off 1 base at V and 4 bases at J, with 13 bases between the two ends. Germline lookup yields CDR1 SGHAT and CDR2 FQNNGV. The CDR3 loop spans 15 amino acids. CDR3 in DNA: TGTGCCAGCAGCTTAGCATCTAGGTCGGGCACTGAAGCTTTCTTT. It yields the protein CASSLASRSGTEAFF.

Written as DNA, the CDR3 is TGTGCCTGGACTTATAGGGGGAGGGGGTTGTTGAATGAGCAGTTCTTC. It codes for CAWTYRGRGLLNEQFF. The V call is TRBV30, the J call TRBJ2-1; D might be TRBD2 (7 bases). The ends were cut back, 4 bases at V and 7 bases at J, with 23 bases in the middle. CDR1 and CDR2 (germline): GTSNPN, SVGIG (reference sequence). CDR3 size: 16 residues.

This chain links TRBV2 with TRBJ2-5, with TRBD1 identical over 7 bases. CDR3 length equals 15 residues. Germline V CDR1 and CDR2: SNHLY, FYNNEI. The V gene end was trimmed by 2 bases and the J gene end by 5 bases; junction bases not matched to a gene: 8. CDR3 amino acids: CASSESGIRGETQYF. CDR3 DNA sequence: TGTGCCAGCAGTGAATCCGGGATCAGGGGGGAGACCCAGTACTTC. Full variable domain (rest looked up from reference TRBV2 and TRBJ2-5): EPEVTQTPSHQVTQMGQEVILRCVPISNHLYFYWYRQILGQKVEFLVSFYNNEISEKSEIFDDQFSVERPDGSNFTLKIRSTKLEDSAMYFCASSESGIRGETQYFGPGTRLLVL.

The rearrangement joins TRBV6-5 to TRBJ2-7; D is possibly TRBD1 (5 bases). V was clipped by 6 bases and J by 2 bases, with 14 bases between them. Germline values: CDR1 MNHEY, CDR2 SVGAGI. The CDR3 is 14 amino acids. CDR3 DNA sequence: TGTGCCAGCAGCCAACCAGGGTATCCCTACGAGCAGTACTTC. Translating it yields CASSQPGYPYEQYF.

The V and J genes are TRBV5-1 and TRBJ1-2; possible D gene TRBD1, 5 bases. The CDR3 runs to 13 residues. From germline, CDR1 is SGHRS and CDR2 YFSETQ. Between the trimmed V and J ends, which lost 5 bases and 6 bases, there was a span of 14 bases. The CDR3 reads CASRAPQGHGYTF. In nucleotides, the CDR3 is TGCGCCAGCAGAGCACCCCAGGGACATGGCTACACCTTC.

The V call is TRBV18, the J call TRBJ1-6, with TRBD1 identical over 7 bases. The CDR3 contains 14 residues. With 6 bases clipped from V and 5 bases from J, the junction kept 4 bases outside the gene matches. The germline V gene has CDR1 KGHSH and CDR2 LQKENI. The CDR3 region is CASSRDSNNSPLHF. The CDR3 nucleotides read TGTGCCAGCTCTCGGGACAGCAATAATTCACCCCTCCACTTT.

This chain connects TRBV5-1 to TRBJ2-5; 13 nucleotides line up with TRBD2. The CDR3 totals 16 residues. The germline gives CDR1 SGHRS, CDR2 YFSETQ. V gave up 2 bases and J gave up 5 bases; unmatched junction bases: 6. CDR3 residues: CASSLAGLAGVETQYF. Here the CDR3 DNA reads TGCGCCAGCAGCTTAGCCGGACTAGCGGGGGTTGAGACCCAGTACTTC.

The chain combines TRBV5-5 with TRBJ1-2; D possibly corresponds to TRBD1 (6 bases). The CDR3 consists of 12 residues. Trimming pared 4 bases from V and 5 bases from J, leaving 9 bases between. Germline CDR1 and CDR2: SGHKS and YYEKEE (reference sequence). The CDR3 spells CASSPDRYGYTF. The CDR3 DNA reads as TGTGCCAGCAGCCCGGACAGATATGGCTACACCTTC.

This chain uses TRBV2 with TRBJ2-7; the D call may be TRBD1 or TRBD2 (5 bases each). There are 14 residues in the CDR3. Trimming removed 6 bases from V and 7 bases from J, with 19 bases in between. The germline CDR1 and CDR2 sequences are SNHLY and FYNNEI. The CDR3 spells CASRNRDRMGEQYF. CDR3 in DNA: TGTGCCAGCAGAAACCGGGACCGTATGGGAGAGCAGTACTTC. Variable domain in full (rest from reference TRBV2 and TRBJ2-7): EPEVTQTPSHQVTQMGQEVILRCVPISNHLYFYWYRQILGQKVEFLVSFYNNEISEKSEIFDDQFSVERPDGSNFTLKIRSTKLEDSAMYFCASRNRDRMGEQYFGPGTRLTVT.

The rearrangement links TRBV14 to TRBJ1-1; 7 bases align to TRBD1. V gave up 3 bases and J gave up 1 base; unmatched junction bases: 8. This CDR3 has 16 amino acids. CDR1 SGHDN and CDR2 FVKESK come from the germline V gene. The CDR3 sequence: CASSQLTRQGNTEAFF. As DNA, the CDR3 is TGTGCCAGCAGCCAGCTAACTCGACAGGGGAACACTGAAGCTTTCTTT.

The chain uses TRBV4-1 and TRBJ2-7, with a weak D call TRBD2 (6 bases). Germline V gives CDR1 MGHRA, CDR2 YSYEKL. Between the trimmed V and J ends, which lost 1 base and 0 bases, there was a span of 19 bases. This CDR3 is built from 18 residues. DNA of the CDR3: TGCGCCAGCAGCCAAGTAGTCCAATTGGAGGGGTCCTCCTACGAGCAGTACTTC. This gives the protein CASSQVVQLEGSSYEQYF.

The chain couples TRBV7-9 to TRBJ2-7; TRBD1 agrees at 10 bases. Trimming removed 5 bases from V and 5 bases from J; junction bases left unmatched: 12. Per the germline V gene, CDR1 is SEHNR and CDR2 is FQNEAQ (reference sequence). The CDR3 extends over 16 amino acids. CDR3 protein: CASSRYTGTGVNEQYF. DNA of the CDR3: TGTGCCAGCAGCCGATACACCGGGACAGGGGTCAACGAGCAGTACTTC.

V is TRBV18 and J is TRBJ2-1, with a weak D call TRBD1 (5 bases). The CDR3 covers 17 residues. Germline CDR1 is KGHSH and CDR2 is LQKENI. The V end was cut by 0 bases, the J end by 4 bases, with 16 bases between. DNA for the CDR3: TGTGCCAGCTCACCACCCCCTCCCCCAGGGTATTACAATGAGCAGTTCTTC. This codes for CASSPPPPPGYYNEQFF. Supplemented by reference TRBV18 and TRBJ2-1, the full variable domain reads NAGVMQNPRHLVRRRGQEARLRCSPMKGHSHVYWYRQLPEEGLKFMVYLQKENIIDESGMPKERFSAEFPKEGPSILRIQQVVRGDSAAYFCASSPPPPPGYYNEQFFGPGTRLTVL.

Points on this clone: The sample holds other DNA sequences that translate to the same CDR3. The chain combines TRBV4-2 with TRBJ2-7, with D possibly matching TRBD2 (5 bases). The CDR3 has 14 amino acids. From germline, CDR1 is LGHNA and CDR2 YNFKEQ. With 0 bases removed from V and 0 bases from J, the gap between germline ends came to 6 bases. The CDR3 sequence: CASSQERVSYEQYF. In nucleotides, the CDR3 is TGTGCCAGCAGCCAAGAGAGGGTCTCCTACGAGCAGTACTTC.

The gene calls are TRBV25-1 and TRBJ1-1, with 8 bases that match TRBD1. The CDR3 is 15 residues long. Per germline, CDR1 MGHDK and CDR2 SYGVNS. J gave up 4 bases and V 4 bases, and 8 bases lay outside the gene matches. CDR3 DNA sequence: TGTGCCAGCAGTGCACCCCTCGACAGGGGCACTGAAGCTTTCTTT. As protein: CASSAPLDRGTEAFF.

For the CDR3, the DNA is TGTGCCAGCTCACCTTTGGCGAGGGGCTACGAGCAGTACTTC. Its translation: CASSPLARGYEQYF. J is TRBJ2-7 and V is TRBV18, with D perhaps matching TRBD1 or TRBD2 (5 bases each). With 3 bases removed from V and 3 bases from J, the gap between germline ends came to 12 bases. Looked up from germline, CDR1 is KGHSH and CDR2 is LQKENI. This CDR3 has 14 amino acids. Looking up the rest from reference TRBV18 and TRBJ2-7 gives the full variable domain: NAGVMQNPRHLVRRRGQEARLRCSPMKGHSHVYWYRQLPEEGLKFMVYLQKENIIDESGMPKERFSAEFPKEGPSILRIQQVVRGDSAAYFCASSPLARGYEQYFGPGTRLTVT.

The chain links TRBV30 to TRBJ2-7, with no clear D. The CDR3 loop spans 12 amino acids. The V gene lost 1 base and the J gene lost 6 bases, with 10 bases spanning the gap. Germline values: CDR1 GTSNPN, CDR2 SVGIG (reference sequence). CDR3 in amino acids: CAWSAGFSEQYF. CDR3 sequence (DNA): TGTGCCTGGAGTGCCGGGTTTAGCGAGCAGTACTTC.

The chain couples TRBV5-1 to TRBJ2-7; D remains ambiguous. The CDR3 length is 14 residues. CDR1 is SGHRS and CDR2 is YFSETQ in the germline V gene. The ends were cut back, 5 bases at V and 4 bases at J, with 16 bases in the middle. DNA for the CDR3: TGCGCCAGCAGGTCGGCCGGTAGCCATTACGAGCAGTACTTC. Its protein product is CASRSAGSHYEQYF.

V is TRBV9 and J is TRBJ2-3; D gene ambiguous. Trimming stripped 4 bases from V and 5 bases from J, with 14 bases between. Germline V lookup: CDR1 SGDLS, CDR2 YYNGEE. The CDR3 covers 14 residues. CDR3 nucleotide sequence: TGTGCCAGCAGCTTCCGGATGAATGGAGATACGCAGTATTTT. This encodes CASSFRMNGDTQYF. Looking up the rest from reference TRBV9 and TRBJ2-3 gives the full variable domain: DSGVTQTPKHLITATGQRVTLRCSPRSGDLSVYWYQQSLDQGLQFLIQYYNGEERAKGNILERFSAQQFPDLHSELNLSSLELGDSALYFCASSFRMNGDTQYFGPGTRLTVL.

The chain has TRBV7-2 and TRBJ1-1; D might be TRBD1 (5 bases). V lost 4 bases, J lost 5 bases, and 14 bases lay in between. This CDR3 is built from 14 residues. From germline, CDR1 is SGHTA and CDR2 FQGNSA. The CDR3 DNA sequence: TGTGCCAGCAGCTCCCAGAATCGGGGGACTGAAGCTTTCTTT. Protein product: CASSSQNRGTEAFF.

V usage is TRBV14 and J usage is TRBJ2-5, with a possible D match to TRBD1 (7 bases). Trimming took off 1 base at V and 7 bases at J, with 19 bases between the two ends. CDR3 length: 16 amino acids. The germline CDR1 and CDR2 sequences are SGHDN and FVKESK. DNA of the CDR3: TGTGCCAGCAGCCAAGTCGGCAGGGGGGCCCGAGGGACCCAGTACTTC. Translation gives CASSQVGRGARGTQYF.

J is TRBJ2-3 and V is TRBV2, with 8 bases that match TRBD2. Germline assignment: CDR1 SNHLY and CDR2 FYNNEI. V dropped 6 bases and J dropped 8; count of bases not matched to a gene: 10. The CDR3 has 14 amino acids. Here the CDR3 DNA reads TGTGCCAGCAGCCTGGGACTAGATACGGCTACGCAGTATTTT. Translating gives CASSLGLDTATQYF.

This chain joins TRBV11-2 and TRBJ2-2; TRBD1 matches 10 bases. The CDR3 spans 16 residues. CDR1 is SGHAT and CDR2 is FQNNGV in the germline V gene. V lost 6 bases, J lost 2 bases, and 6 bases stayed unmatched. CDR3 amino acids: CASRRRQGANTGELFF. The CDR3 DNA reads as TGTGCCAGCAGGCGACGACAGGGGGCTAACACCGGGGAGCTGTTTTTT.

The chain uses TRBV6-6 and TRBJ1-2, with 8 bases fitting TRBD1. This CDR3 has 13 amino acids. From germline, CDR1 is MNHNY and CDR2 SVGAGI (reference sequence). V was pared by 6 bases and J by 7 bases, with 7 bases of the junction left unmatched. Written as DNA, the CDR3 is TGTGCCAGCAGCCGGACAGGGTCGCGTGGCTACACCTTC. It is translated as CASSRTGSRGYTF.

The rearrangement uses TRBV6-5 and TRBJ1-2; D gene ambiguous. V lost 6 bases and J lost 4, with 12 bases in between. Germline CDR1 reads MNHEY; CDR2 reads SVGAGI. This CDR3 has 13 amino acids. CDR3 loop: CASRDGRTYGYTF. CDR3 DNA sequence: TGTGCCAGCAGGGATGGTCGGACCTATGGCTACACCTTC.

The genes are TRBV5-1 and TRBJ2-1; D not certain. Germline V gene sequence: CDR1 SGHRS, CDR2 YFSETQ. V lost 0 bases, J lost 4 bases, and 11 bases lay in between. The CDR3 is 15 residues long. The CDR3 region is CASSLGGPDYNEQFF. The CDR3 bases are TGCGCCAGCAGCTTGGGGGGTCCGGATTACAATGAGCAGTTCTTC.